This T cell receptor beta chain stems from a study of cytomegalovirus exposure and HLA in healthy donors. Across the whole study: Caucasian-associated ancestry cluster membership applied to about four fifths of under 450 genotyped donors.

Study-level findings and limits: Among CMV-associated TCR beta chains, most appeared HLA-restricted in a later analysis. Specific recognition of CMV antigens was confirmed in vitro for a few chains (all CMV-associated). An assumption of roughly uniform sequencing depth across donors underlay the presence/absence analyses.

The PCR used 60 Vbeta and 13 Jbeta primers. Method: immunoSEQ multiplex PCR; TCRdb's copy keeps in-frame clones and lacks some. The table has 110,000 to 150,000 clones, around 82% seen once. In regard to this clone: Its antigen is as yet unknown.

Source material: PBMCs. This clonotype originated in a female donor in good health and CMV-seronegative.

CDR3 sequence (DNA): TGTGCCAGCAGTTTGGGGGGGGCGAATCAGCCCCAGCATTTT. Translation: CASSLGGANQPQHF. The V call is TRBV27, the J call TRBJ1-5; D possibly corresponds to TRBD1 (6 bases). Trimming took off 3 bases at V and 4 bases at J, with 10 bases between the two ends. CDR1 and CDR2 (germline): MNHEY, SMNVEV (reference sequence). This CDR3 is built from 14 residues.